This T cell receptor beta chain appears in the sequencing data of a study of cytomegalovirus exposure and HLA in healthy donors. Background on the study: The roughly 110 validation repertoires matched the approximately 700 first-cohort repertoires in platform, a later analysis reported.

Study-level points and caveats: Rarity held for most TCR sequences, but there were some public TCRs that occurred in many donors. The tendency of first-cohort TCR clusters to co-occur in the 90 to 150 validation repertoires was the finding of a later analysis. The study designated 150 or so TCR beta chains cytomegalovirus-associated.

Assay: immunoSEQ multiplex PCR; the TCRdb copy retains only in-frame clones and omits some. This sample yields roughly 130,000 clones, of which just under 85% are seen a single time; around 1.4% belongs to the top ten. This CDR3 is built from 13 residues. With 11 bases clipped from V and 5 bases from J, the junction kept 7 bases outside the gene matches. Germline-derived CDR1 and CDR2 are ENHRY and SYGVKD. Notes on this clone: The target antigen is unknown.

The sequence was collected from a woman younger than 45 in good health and CMV-seronegative. The genes are TRBV10-3 and TRBJ2-1, with 9 nucleotides matching TRBD2. Source material: PBMCs. In nucleotides, the CDR3 is TGTGCCGTAAATAGCGGGGGCCACAATGAGCAGTTCTTC. It encodes CAVNSGGHNEQFF.